One sample yielded the 20 T cell receptor beta chains listed below, sequenced in a study of T cell repertoires in cytomegalovirus infection. TCRdb independently ran MiXCR on the reads; one entry per CDR3 protein. This table has just under 300,000 distinct CDR3 sequences, approximately 8.9% appearing once. Sequences were obtained from PBMCs. These TCRs come from a human donor in good health (CMV status not recorded). Some clones in this sample may be carry-over from other donors' samples.

The sample holds a few counts of this clonotype. The chain links TRBV14 to TRBJ1-1, with D maybe TRBD1 (6 bases). Trimming pared 1 base from V and 7 bases from J, leaving 10 bases between. The CDR3 covers 13 residues. Germline-derived CDR1 and CDR2 are SGHDN and FVKESK. CDR3 in amino acids: CASSQGGGLEAFF. CDR3 DNA: TGTGCCAGCAGCCAAGGAGGGGGACTTGAAGCTTTCTTT.

This clonotype was found a few times. The chain recombines TRBV20-1 with TRBJ2-5; the match to TRBD1 covers 10 bases. Trimming removed 1 base from V and 4 bases from J; junction bases left unmatched: 3. From germline, CDR1 is DFQATT and CDR2 SNEGSKA (reference sequence). CDR3 size: 14 residues. The CDR3 DNA sequence: TGCAGTGCTAGAGGGACAGGGGGGACAGAGACCCAGTACTTC. Encoded protein: CSARGTGGTETQYF.

This clonotype occurred many times. The CDR3 loop reads CSARDPRGREQPQHF. In DNA form, the CDR3 reads TGCAGTGCTAGAGATCCGCGGGGGCGAGAGCAGCCCCAGCATTTT. The chain combines TRBV20-1 with TRBJ1-5; D is perhaps TRBD1 (6 bases). With 0 bases removed from V and 7 bases from J, the gap between germline ends came to 16 bases. This CDR3 is 15 amino acids long. Germline values: CDR1 DFQATT, CDR2 SNEGSKA (reference sequence).

CDR3 DNA: TGTGCCATCAGTGGGTCAGGGGGCATAGATACGCAGTATTTT. It codes for CAISGSGGIDTQYF. V and J are TRBV10-3 and TRBJ2-3; TRBD1 matches 8 bases. From germline, CDR1 is ENHRY and CDR2 SYGVKD. J was trimmed by 5 bases and V by 4 bases; bases with no gene match: 5. The CDR3 loop spans 14 amino acids.

Many counts were recorded for this clonotype. The chain uses TRBV10-3 and TRBJ2-1, with D hard to call. The germline V gene has CDR1 ENHRY and CDR2 SYGVKD. The germline V and J ends were trimmed by 1 base and 5 bases, with 21 bases remaining between them. This CDR3 region has 18 residues. In nucleotides, the CDR3 is TGTGCCATCAGTGAGTGGGTTGGACCCCTCGAATCGGACAATGAGCAGTTCTTC. Its translation: CAISEWVGPLESDNEQFF.

This clonotype came up many times. The J gene is TRBJ1-2, the V gene TRBV6-6; D is perhaps TRBD1 (6 bases). V gave up 6 bases and J gave up 2 bases, with 13 bases separating them. CDR1 and CDR2 from the germline V gene are MNHNY and SVGAGI (reference sequence). The CDR3 spans 14 residues. CDR3 DNA sequence: TGTGCCAGCAGGCCACAGGGCCCAAACTATGGCTACACCTTC. Protein sequence: CASRPQGPNYGYTF.

This clonotype was seen many times. The chain couples TRBV2 to TRBJ2-1, with D unclear. Trimming pared 8 bases from V and 3 bases from J, leaving 8 bases between. Per germline, CDR1 SNHLY and CDR2 FYNNEI. The CDR3 loop spans 12 amino acids. This CDR3 is CASATNYNEQFF. In DNA form, the CDR3 reads TGTGCCAGCGCGACAAACTACAATGAGCAGTTCTTC.

The sample holds many counts of this clonotype. V gene TRBV3-1 combines with J gene TRBJ1-3; no definite D call. Trimming stripped 0 bases from V and 4 bases from J, with 10 bases between. The CDR3 covers 15 residues. Germline assignment: CDR1 LGHDT and CDR2 YNNKEL (reference sequence). The CDR3 is CASSQDAHQGNTIYF. The CDR3 DNA reads as TGTGCCAGCAGCCAAGATGCCCACCAGGGAAACACCATATATTTT.

The sample holds many counts of this clonotype. V gene TRBV25-1 combines with J gene TRBJ2-7; 8 bases align to TRBD2. This CDR3 spans 15 amino acids. The J segment lost 7 bases and the V segment lost 0 bases, leaving 8 bases of the junction unmatched. The germline CDR1 and CDR2 sequences are MGHDK and SYGVNS. The CDR3 loop is CASSEYRGGRREQYF. The CDR3 DNA reads as TGTGCCAGCAGTGAATATCGGGGGGGGAGGAGAGAGCAGTACTTC.

This clonotype was counted only a few times. The chain joins TRBV24-1 to TRBJ2-2; D not resolved. From germline, CDR1 is KGHDR and CDR2 SFDVKD. The CDR3 runs to 13 residues. V lost 3 bases, J lost 4 bases, and 5 bases lay in between. CDR3 sequence reads: CATSDRATGELFF. In DNA, the CDR3 is TGTGCCACCAGTGATAGGGCCACCGGGGAGCTGTTTTTT.

In this sample, this clonotype turned up many times. V gene TRBV20-1 combines with J gene TRBJ2-3, with D perhaps matching TRBD1 or TRBD2 (8 bases each). V shed 1 base and J shed 2 bases, with 25 bases lying between them. Germline loops: CDR1 DFQATT, CDR2 SNEGSKA (reference sequence). This CDR3 contains 19 residues. CDR3 bases: TGCAGTGCTAGAGCCAGGGGGCGGAGCGGGGGACCCCACACAGATACGCAGTATTTT. Residues: CSARARGRSGGPHTDTQYF.

A few counts support this clonotype. The chain employs TRBV7-9 and TRBJ2-7; D is possibly TRBD2 (6 bases). Germline loops: CDR1 SEHNR, CDR2 FQNEAQ (reference sequence). With 2 bases removed from V and 0 bases from J, the gap between germline ends came to 11 bases. The CDR3 runs 15 residues. The CDR3 sequence is CASSLRDGSSYEQYF. In nucleotides, the CDR3 is TGTGCCAGCAGCTTACGGGACGGGAGCTCCTACGAGCAGTACTTC.

This chain uses TRBV20-1 with TRBJ1-2; D unclear. Trimming took off 5 bases at V and 2 bases at J, with 9 bases between the two ends. Germline V lookup: CDR1 DFQATT, CDR2 SNEGSKA (reference sequence). CDR3 size: 12 residues. CDR3 sequence reads: CSAERTNYGYTF. The CDR3 DNA sequence: TGCAGTGCTGAGAGGACGAACTATGGCTACACCTTC.

The chain combines TRBV20-1 with TRBJ2-1; tentatively, D is TRBD1 or TRBD2 (5 bases each). Trimming stripped 6 bases from V and 7 bases from J, with 13 bases between. From germline, CDR1 is DFQATT and CDR2 SNEGSKA (reference sequence). CDR3 length: 12 residues. The CDR3 sequence: CSARGTLNEQFF. In DNA form, the CDR3 reads TGCAGTGCGCGTGGGACCTTGAATGAGCAGTTCTTC.

This clonotype was counted ten times or more. The J gene is TRBJ1-1, the V gene TRBV5-6; D gene ambiguous. Deletions cut 0 bases from V and 1 base from J, with 16 bases between. This CDR3 is built from 17 residues. The germline gives CDR1 SGHDT, CDR2 YYEEEE. For the CDR3, the DNA is TGTGCCAGCAGCTTGGGATCCAGGTCCCCTTGGAACACTGAAGCTTTCTTT. Protein sequence: CASSLGSRSPWNTEAFF.

This clonotype was detected many times. The chain combines TRBV7-2 with TRBJ2-1; 7 bases map to TRBD1. With V trimmed by 6 bases and J by 5 bases, 10 bases remained unmatched. The CDR3 is 15 amino acids. Germline V gene lookup returns CDR1 SGHTA and CDR2 FQGNSA. CDR3 protein: CASRPTGKTNNEQFF. The CDR3 DNA follows: TGTGCCAGCAGACCGACAGGGAAGACAAACAATGAGCAGTTCTTC.

This clonotype was found many times. The rearrangement uses TRBV7-9 and TRBJ1-3, with TRBD1 as a possible D gene (5 bases). Germline assignment: CDR1 SEHNR and CDR2 FQNEAQ (reference sequence). The CDR3 is made up of 14 amino acids. V shed 2 bases and J shed 7 bases, with 12 bases lying between them. The CDR3 DNA sequence: TGTGCCAGCAGCTTATCGCAGGGTTTGAACACCATATATTTT. Translated: CASSLSQGLNTIYF.

This clonotype was counted at least ten times. The chain employs TRBV5-6 and TRBJ2-4; 7 bases fit TRBD1. V trimming: 3 bases; J trimming: 8 bases; junction bases outside the gene matches: 8. Germline-derived CDR1 and CDR2 are SGHDT and YYEEEE. The CDR3 is 14 residues long. The CDR3 loop is CASSSDRVSYIQYF. DNA for the CDR3: TGTGCCAGCAGCTCTGACAGGGTGTCGTACATTCAGTACTTC.

This clonotype was detected a few times. J is TRBJ1-2 and V is TRBV29-1; D unclear. This CDR3 comprises 14 residues. Per the germline V gene, CDR1 is SQVTM and CDR2 is ANQGSEA. V gave up 0 bases and J gave up 0 bases, with 8 bases separating them. The CDR3 region has the DNA TGCAGCGTTGAAGACAGCGAACCTAACTATGGCTACACCTTC. Protein sequence: CSVEDSEPNYGYTF.

This clonotype appeared many times. The V call is TRBV7-8, the J call TRBJ2-3; 8 nucleotides align to TRBD2. V dropped 7 bases and J dropped 5; count of bases not matched to a gene: 11. The CDR3 covers 15 residues. Germline V gene data show CDR1 as SGHVS and CDR2 as FQNEAQ. The CDR3 is CASTRTSNFKDTQYF. DNA for the CDR3: TGTGCCAGCACCCGGACTAGCAATTTTAAAGATACGCAGTATTTT.